The T cell receptor (beta chain) described here comes from a study of blood T cell repertoires in COVID-19. The wider study: Sites across the United States, Italy and Spain contributed samples from acute and convalescent COVID-19. The cDNA or gDNA used as material had been derived from T cells, B-cell-depleted T cells, or PBMCs.

The V end lost 9 bases, the J end lost 0 bases, and 18 bases lay between the germline ends. There are 15 residues in the CDR3. Germline CDR1 and CDR2: LNHDA and SQIVND (reference sequence). Per the authors' pipeline: Amplification of reference gene primers was used by the study to estimate nucleated cell counts. Profiling relied on immunoSEQ multiplex PCR, and the TCRdb table lists in-frame clones only, not all of them. Clone size and V and J calls were adopted from that table, with D and trimming inferred from the DNA. The data show tens of thousands of clones, 80% seen once. The sample taken for sequencing was peripheral blood. The receptor's source is a woman over 75 with acute or convalescent COVID-19. The chain is built from TRBV19 and TRBJ2-7; weak D call: TRBD2 (5 bases). CDR3 amino acids: CASRPAAESSYEQYF. The DNA of the CDR3 is TGTGCCAGCCGCCCGGCAGCGGAAAGCTCCTACGAGCAGTACTTC.